The present entry profiles one T cell receptor (beta chain) with its context. No antigen is known for it. The record originates from a study of response to subunit inactivated influenza vaccine. Using its own MiXCR run on the RT-PCR reads, TCRdb lists one record per CDR3 protein. The table shows approximately 700,000 distinct CDR3 sequences, with 15% to 19% occurring only once. General study points: The study's authors posited that every seasonal influenza vaccination enlists few new T cells.

The CDR3 sequence is 15 residues long. J lost 1 base, V lost 6 bases, and 2 bases had no gene match. Germline CDR1 and CDR2: SNHLY and FYNNEI. V is TRBV2 and J is TRBJ2-3; 12 nucleotides line up with TRBD2. The origin of this receptor is a man aged 50 to 60 who received an inactivated influenza vaccine. Sequenced here: PBMCs from blood, sampled about 13 days after vaccination. Here the CDR3 DNA reads TGTGCCAGCAGGAGACTAGCGGGAGGCACAGATACGCAGTATTTT. The encoded protein is CASRRLAGGTDTQYF.